Below, 30 T cell receptor beta chains from the same sample are listed, as sequenced in a study of T cells after yellow fever vaccination (dated by TCRdb to between 2018 and 2021). According to the study, the label for this sample's treatment or condition signals: live attenuated yellow fever vaccine strain. The receptor library was made with 5' RACE. TCRdb lists the instrument as Illumina HiSeq 2500. TCRdb reanalyzed the raw reads on its own, using fastp at Q25 for trimming and MiXCR for clone calling, and kept in-frame beta chains. Rows with one shared CDR3 protein collapse into an entry with the most common genes and DNA. In all, the sample holds about 160,000 distinct CDR3 sequences, and 6% to 7.5% of those were seen once. The top ten clones comprise more than 2.5% of the sample. The specimen was CD4+ T cells sorted from PBMCs, collected 4 to 6 days after the first yellow fever vaccination. All receptors come from a man younger than 30 who received the YFV17D yellow fever vaccine.

The chain recombines TRBV5-4 with TRBJ2-5, with TRBD2 matching over 15 bases. Trimming at V came to 4 bases and at J to 1 base, leaving 5 bases not matched to a gene. Germline CDR1 reads SGHNT; CDR2 reads YYREEE (reference sequence). The CDR3 is made up of 17 amino acids. The CDR3 sequence: CASSPGTSGRIQETQYF. DNA for the CDR3: TGTGCCAGCAGCCCCGGGACTAGCGGGAGGATCCAAGAGACCCAGTACTTC. Using reference TRBV5-4 and TRBJ2-5 for the parts outside the CDR3, the full variable domain is ETGVTQSPTHLIKTRGQQVTLRCSSQSGHNTVSWYQQALGQGPQFIFQYYREEENGRGNFPPRFSGLQFPNYSSELNVNALELDDSALYLCASSPGTSGRIQETQYFGPGTRLLVL.

The rearrangement uses TRBV5-1 and TRBJ2-5, with 11 positions matching TRBD1. The germline V gene encodes CDR1 SGHRS and CDR2 YFSETQ. J was trimmed by 6 bases and V by 4 bases; bases with no gene match: 5. This CDR3 is 14 amino acids long. The CDR3 loop is CASSPGQGVKTQYF. The CDR3 region has the DNA TGCGCCAGCAGCCCGGGACAGGGGGTAAAGACCCAGTACTTC. Supplemented by reference TRBV5-1 and TRBJ2-5, the full variable domain reads KAGVTQTPRYLIKTRGQQVTLSCSPISGHRSVSWYQQTPGQGLQFLFEYFSETQRNKGNFPGRFSGRQFSNSRSEMNVSTLELGDSALYLCASSPGQGVKTQYFGPGTRLLVL.

This clonotype was counted ten times or more. The chain recombines TRBV4-1 with TRBJ2-5; D is perhaps TRBD1 (5 bases). The CDR3 is 11 residues long. V dropped 8 bases and J dropped 3 bases, with 7 bases sitting between them. The germline V gene has CDR1 MGHRA and CDR2 YSYEKL. The CDR3 sequence is CASLTEETQYF. CDR3 nucleotides: TGCGCCAGCCTGACAGAAGAGACCCAGTACTTC.

The table lists this clonotype with many counts. The chain is built from TRBV12-3 or TRBV12-4 and TRBJ2-7, with 7 bases identical to TRBD1. Trimming took 9 bases from V and 5 from J; bases not matched to a gene: 19. This CDR3 contains 16 residues. Here the CDR3 DNA reads TGTGCCAGGCCGACAGGGTACCCTCTTCCGGGCGACGAGCAGTACGTC. Its translation: CARPTGYPLPGDEQYV.

This clonotype was seen a handful of times. The chain couples TRBV23-1 to TRBJ2-3; 7 bases agree with TRBD1. TRBV23-1 is known as an ORF, though its function is uncertain. This CDR3 region has 16 residues. With 2 bases clipped from V and 7 bases from J, the junction kept 12 bases outside the gene matches. The CDR3 reads CASSQAARGPAYTQYF. DNA of the CDR3: TGCGCCAGCAGTCAAGCGGCGAGGGGGCCAGCGTATACGCAGTATTTT.

This clonotype was recorded many times. This chain uses TRBV5-1 with TRBJ1-6; 7 bases match TRBD1. CDR3 size: 17 residues. CDR1 SGHRS and CDR2 YFSETQ come from the germline V gene. Losses at the gene ends were 0 bases for V and 3 bases for J; bases not matched to a gene: 6. CDR3 nucleotide sequence: TGCGCCAGCAGCTTGGAAGGAGGGGGCGGCTATAATTCACCCCTCCACTTT. Residues: CASSLEGGGGYNSPLHF.

This clonotype was counted many times. The CDR3 coding sequence is TGTGCCAGCCGACGGGGGGGACAGAACACTGAAGCTTTCTTT. This gives the protein CASRRGGQNTEAFF. V and J are TRBV6-5 and TRBJ1-1; D is possibly TRBD1 (6 bases). In germline, CDR1 is MNHEY, CDR2 SVGAGI. V lost 8 bases, J lost 1 base, and 14 bases lay in between. There are 14 residues in the CDR3.

Many counts were recorded for this clonotype. The CDR3 protein is CASSLAGTETLNEQFF. The CDR3 DNA follows: TGTGCCAGCAGTCTGGCCGGGACCGAAACCTTAAATGAGCAGTTCTTC. The chain recombines TRBV6-5 with TRBJ2-1, with D perhaps being TRBD1 or TRBD2 (5 bases each). Per germline, CDR1 MNHEY and CDR2 SVGAGI. Trimming pared 5 bases from V and 7 bases from J, leaving 21 bases between. This CDR3 is 16 amino acids long.

In its sample, this clonotype was seen many times. The V call is TRBV29-1, the J call TRBJ2-1; TRBD1 matches at 10 bases. This CDR3 spans 14 amino acids. Looked up from germline, CDR1 is SQVTM and CDR2 is ANQGSEA. With 7 bases clipped from V and 7 bases from J, the junction kept 10 bases outside the gene matches. The CDR3 here is CSAKGDRGINEQFF. The CDR3 DNA is TGCAGCGCCAAGGGGGACAGGGGCATAAATGAGCAGTTCTTC.

This clonotype was seen many times. The chain recombines TRBV5-1 with TRBJ2-1; 8 bases are shared with TRBD1. The trim removed 4 bases at V and 6 bases at J, leaving 3 bases unmatched. Germline V lookup: CDR1 SGHRS, CDR2 YFSETQ. This CDR3 is built from 13 residues. The CDR3 reads CASSGGTGNEQFF. DNA of the CDR3: TGCGCCAGCAGCGGGGGGACAGGCAATGAGCAGTTCTTC.

This chain joins TRBV5-1 and TRBJ1-2; no definite D call. Germline V gene lookup returns CDR1 SGHRS and CDR2 YFSETQ. V was trimmed by 2 bases and J by 8 bases, leaving 13 bases between them. The CDR3 spans 13 residues. The CDR3 DNA sequence: TGCGCCAGCAGCTTAGGCGAAGTCGGCGGCTACACCTTC. It encodes CASSLGEVGGYTF.

This clonotype was counted many times. The rearrangement uses TRBV21-1 and TRBJ2-1; the table's D gene call, TRBD2, was not cross checked with the DNA. TRBV21-1 is labeled a pseudogene. The CDR3 covers 15 residues. CDR3 nucleotides: TGTGCCAGCAGCTTCGGAGGGACTAGGATGTATGGGCAGTTCTTC. Protein product: CASSFGGTRMYGQFF.

This rearrangement joins TRBV7-2 to TRBJ1-2; D gene uncertain. The V end was cut by 1 base, the J end by 8 bases, with 11 bases between. CDR3 size: 13 residues. The germline gives CDR1 SGHTA, CDR2 FQGNSA. CDR3 in amino acids: CASSLDGSRGYTF. Written as DNA, the CDR3 is TGTGCCAGCAGCTTAGATGGGTCCCGCGGCTACACCTTC.

J is TRBJ2-1 and V is TRBV4-1; the match to TRBD2 covers 8 bases. Trimming removed 1 base from V and 10 bases from J; junction bases left unmatched: 24. Looked up from germline, CDR1 is MGHRA and CDR2 is YSYEKL. The length of the CDR3 is 20 residues. The CDR3 sequence is CASSQGVRGGGRGLAAEQFF. CDR3 DNA sequence: TGCGCCAGCAGCCAAGGGGTCCGGGGGGGCGGTCGGGGCCTGGCGGCCGAGCAGTTCTTC.

The chain uses TRBV6-1 and TRBJ2-2; TRBD2 matches 9 bases. This CDR3 contains 14 residues. Germline-derived CDR1 and CDR2 are MNHNS and SASEGT. Trimming at V came to 4 bases and at J to 7 bases, leaving 4 bases not matched to a gene. The CDR3 here is CASSGLAVVGELFF. CDR3 DNA: TGTGCCAGCAGTGGACTAGCGGTAGTCGGGGAGCTGTTTTTT.

The chain recombines TRBV9 with TRBJ2-1, with TRBD2 identical over 8 bases. With 6 bases clipped from V and 14 bases from J, the junction kept 16 bases outside the gene matches. The V gene's germline CDR1 is SGDLS and CDR2 YYNGEE. The CDR3 runs 14 residues. The CDR3, as DNA: TGTGCCAGCAACCCGGGGCTAGAGAGGCGGGGGGAGTTCTTC. As protein: CASNPGLERRGEFF.

This clonotype was recorded at least ten times. V is TRBV3-1 and J is TRBJ2-1; 7 bases line up with TRBD2. The CDR3 is 17 residues long. Germline V gene data show CDR1 as LGHDT and CDR2 as YNNKEL (reference sequence). V lost 2 bases, J lost 2 bases, and 9 bases stayed unmatched. DNA of the CDR3: TGTGCCAGCAGCCAACCTCGGACTAGTGGTACCTACAATGAGCAGTTCTTC. This encodes CASSQPRTSGTYNEQFF.

The chain has TRBV18 and TRBJ2-3; 10 bases are shared with TRBD1. With V trimmed by 5 bases and J by 6 bases, 17 bases remained unmatched. Germline CDR1 and CDR2: KGHSH and LQKENI. The length of the CDR3 is 18 residues. The CDR3 region has the DNA TGTGCCAGCTCAGCGCTGGTCCCGGGACAGGGGACGGCCGATACGCAGTATTTT. As protein: CASSALVPGQGTADTQYF.

This clonotype was counted many times. This chain connects TRBV10-3 to TRBJ2-5; 7 bases line up with TRBD2. This CDR3 is built from 16 residues. Germline lookup yields CDR1 ENHRY and CDR2 SYGVKD. The ends lost 4 bases at V and 2 bases at J; junction bases unmatched: 10. CDR3 amino acids: CAISGVGTGGQETQYF. Here the CDR3 DNA reads TGTGCCATCAGTGGTGTAGGGACCGGGGGGCAAGAGACCCAGTACTTC.

This clonotype was seen many times. The chain employs TRBV11-3 and TRBJ2-2; D is unclear. The CDR3 extends over 13 amino acids. V lost 5 bases and J lost 4, with 8 bases in between. Germline CDR1 and CDR2: SGHNT and YENEEA. The CDR3 coding sequence is TGTGCCAGCAGCAAGGACGGCACCGGGGAGCTGTTTTTT. The encoded protein is CASSKDGTGELFF.

This clonotype was found many times. This rearrangement joins TRBV20-1 to TRBJ1-5; D is uncertain. Germline CDR1 DFQATT, CDR2 SNEGSKA (reference sequence). This CDR3 has 13 amino acids. The CDR3: CSAFGSDNQPQHF. The CDR3 bases are TGCAGCGCCTTTGGGTCCGACAATCAGCCCCAGCATTTT.

This clonotype was seen repeatedly, ten times or more. The V and J genes are TRBV4-2 and TRBJ2-3; D unclear. Germline CDR1 LGHNA, CDR2 YNFKEQ. The CDR3 sequence is 11 residues long. V was pared by 3 bases and J by 4 bases, with 2 bases between. In DNA, the CDR3 is TGTGCCAGCAGCCACTCAGATACGCAGTATTTT. Protein: CASSHSDTQYF.

This clonotype was seen a few times. This chain links TRBV27 with TRBJ1-5, with D possibly TRBD1 on 6 matching bases. Germline V gives CDR1 MNHEY, CDR2 SMNVEV (reference sequence). The CDR3 totals 14 residues. V gave up 2 bases and J gave up 6 bases, with 11 bases separating them. The CDR3: CASSLAGGSQPQHF. For the CDR3, the DNA is TGTGCCAGCAGTTTAGCCGGGGGCAGTCAGCCCCAGCATTTT.

This clonotype appeared a few times. The chain recombines TRBV14 with TRBJ2-5; D is undetermined. The CDR3 loop spans 14 amino acids. Trimming pared 5 bases from V and 4 bases from J, leaving 14 bases between. Per the germline V gene, CDR1 is SGHDN and CDR2 is FVKESK. CDR3 in DNA: TGTGCCAGCAGCTTTGGATCGCTTGGAGAGACCCAGTACTTC. Translation: CASSFGSLGETQYF.

This clonotype was detected many times. The CDR3 DNA is TGTGCCAGCAGCCCCACAGTGCTAGAGACCCAGTACTTC. Its translation is CASSPTVLETQYF. The rearrangement uses TRBV7-8 and TRBJ2-5; D uncertain. CDR1 is SGHVS, CDR2 FQNEAQ, per germline. V gave up 5 bases and J gave up 4 bases, with 11 bases separating them. This CDR3 is built from 13 residues. Complete variable domain (other parts from reference TRBV7-8 and TRBJ2-5): GAGVSQSPRYKVAKRGQDVALRCDPISGHVSLFWYQQALGQGPEFLTYFQNEAQLDKSGLPSDRFFAERPEGSVSTLKIQRTQQEDSAVYLCASSPTVLETQYFGPGTRLLVL.

This clonotype was detected many times. The chain uses TRBV5-5 and TRBJ2-1; D is unresolved. The CDR3 length is 12 residues. Germline CDR1 and CDR2: SGHKS and YYEKEE (reference sequence). V was clipped by 3 bases and J by 9 bases, with 10 bases between them. CDR3 sequence: CASSSDVVEQFF. CDR3 nucleotides: TGTGCCAGCAGCTCCGACGTGGTTGAGCAGTTCTTC.

This clonotype has ten or more counts. This chain uses TRBV4-1 with TRBJ2-1; D is perhaps TRBD2 (6 bases). This CDR3 region has 14 residues. V shed 4 bases and J shed 6 bases, with 13 bases lying between them. From germline, CDR1 is MGHRA and CDR2 YSYEKL. The CDR3 spells CASSPGLLGNEQFF. In DNA, the CDR3 is TGCGCCAGCAGCCCGGGACTCCTGGGCAATGAGCAGTTCTTC.

This clonotype was recorded many times. The V and J genes are TRBV19 and TRBJ2-3; D assignment may be TRBD1 or TRBD2 (7 bases each). Per germline, CDR1 LNHDA and CDR2 SQIVND (reference sequence). Trimming removed 4 bases at V and 2 bases at J, with 22 bases between. The CDR3 spans 18 residues. CDR3 residues: CASSKGRSQGGITDTQYF. In nucleotides, the CDR3 is TGTGCCAGTAGTAAGGGCCGCTCCCAGGGGGGGATCACAGATACGCAGTATTTT.

As to this clonotype: A much larger clone is a single base away; this may be a read error. The J gene is TRBJ2-6, the V gene TRBV4-2, with D perhaps matching TRBD2 (5 bases). The length of the CDR3 is 17 residues. In germline, CDR1 is LGHNA, CDR2 YNFKEQ. The CDR3 protein is CASCQEGPYSGANVLTF. CDR3 bases: TGTGCCAGCTGCCAAGAGGGTCCGTACTCTGGGGCCAACGTCCTGACTTTC.

The chain recombines TRBV18 with TRBJ1-5, with D uncertain. The CDR3 runs 15 residues. The germline V and J ends were trimmed by 3 bases and 9 bases, with 18 bases remaining between them. The germline V gene has CDR1 KGHSH and CDR2 LQKENI. CDR3 region: CASSPGRTPSGPQHF. The DNA of the CDR3 is TGTGCCAGCTCACCCGGCAGGACCCCTTCAGGGCCCCAGCATTTT.